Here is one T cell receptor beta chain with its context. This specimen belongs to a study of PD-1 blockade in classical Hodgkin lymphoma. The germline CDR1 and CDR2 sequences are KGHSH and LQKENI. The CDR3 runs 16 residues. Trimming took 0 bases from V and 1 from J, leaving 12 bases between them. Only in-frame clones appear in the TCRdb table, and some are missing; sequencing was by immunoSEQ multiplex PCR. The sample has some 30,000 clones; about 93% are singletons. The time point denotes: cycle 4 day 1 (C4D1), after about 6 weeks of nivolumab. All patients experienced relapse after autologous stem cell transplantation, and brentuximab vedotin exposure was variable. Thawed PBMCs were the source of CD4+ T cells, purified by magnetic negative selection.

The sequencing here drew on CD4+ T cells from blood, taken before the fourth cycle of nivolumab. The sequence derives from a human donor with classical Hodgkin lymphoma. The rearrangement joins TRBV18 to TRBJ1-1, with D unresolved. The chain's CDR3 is CASSPPGSAQNTEAFF. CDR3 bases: TGTGCCAGCTCACCACCCGGGTCAGCTCAGAACACTGAAGCTTTCTTT.